A selection of T cell receptor beta chains follows, all from one sample in a study of cytomegalovirus exposure and HLA in healthy donors. Method: immunoSEQ multiplex PCR; TCRdb's copy keeps in-frame clones and lacks some. The data contain roughly 160,000 clones, 70% to 80% of them singletons. The sequenced sample consisted of PBMCs. Receptors were obtained from a young man in good health and CMV-seropositive. CDR3s include the opening cysteine and the closing phenylalanine or tryptophan. The D gene is left open where the match is weak. Clone size is given for some rows only: seen once, a few or many times, or a class if the clone is expanded.

>NA|TRBV6-4|TRBJ1-2|few
TGTGCCAGCAGTGATATAGGGGGCTATGGCTACACCTTC
CASSDIGGYGYTF
>TRBD2|TRBV10-3|TRBJ2-4|NA
TGTGCCATCGGTAGCGGGTTAGCCAAAAACATTCAGTACTTC
CAIGSGLAKNIQYF
>NA|TRBV6-5|TRBJ2-2|NA
TGTGCCAGCAGTCCCAGGGGCCACGGGGAGCTGTTTTTT
CASSPRGHGELFF
>NA|TRBV7-9|TRBJ1-1|NA
TGTGCCAGCAGCTTATCCGGGAACACTGAAGCTTTCTTT
CASSLSGNTEAFF
>NA|TRBV7-2|TRBJ2-5|once
TGTGCCAGCAGCTTAAACGGGTTACAAGAGACCCAGTACTTC
CASSLNGLQETQYF
>NA|TRBV7-9|TRBJ1-4|NA
TGTGCCAGCAGCTTAGGCGCCCGACTCCCGGAAAAACTGTTTTTT
CASSLGARLPEKLFF
>TRBD1|TRBV4-3|TRBJ1-2|once
TGCGCCAGCAGCCATACCCCCGGACAGGGATGGGGTGGCTACACCTTC
CASSHTPGQGWGGYTF
>TRBD2|TRBV5-1|TRBJ2-7|once
TGCGCCAGCAGCTTAACTAGCGGGAGCTACGAGCAGTACTTC
CASSLTSGSYEQYF
>TRBD1|TRBV19|TRBJ1-1|NA
TGTGCCAGTAGTATTAACAGGGGTCGGAACACTGAAGCTTTCTTT
CASSINRGRNTEAFF
>NA|TRBV5-1|TRBJ2-3|NA
TGCGCCAGCAGCTTCATGCCCCCGGACACCTCCACAGATACGCAGTATTTT
CASSFMPPDTSTDTQYF
>TRBD1|TRBV15|TRBJ2-7|NA
TGTGCCACCAGCAGAAACAGGGGATTGTCCTACGAGCAGTACTTC
CATSRNRGLSYEQYF
>TRBD1|TRBV6-5|TRBJ2-4|NA
TGTGCCAGCAGTAAGGACAGGGGTGGGAAGGACATTCAGTACTTC
CASSKDRGGKDIQYF
>NA|TRBV7-9|TRBJ1-2|NA
TGTTCCAGCACCCCATCGGCAGGGTCGTATGGCTACACCTTC
CSSTPSAGSYGYTF
>NA|TRBV18|TRBJ2-2|NA
TGTGCCAGCTCACCCCGGAGGGCCGGGGAGCTGTTTTTT
CASSPRRAGELFF
>NA|TRBV5-1|TRBJ1-1|NA
TGCGCCAGCAGCTTGTCGGCAGGGACTGAAGCTTTCTTT
CASSLSAGTEAFF
>NA|TRBV7-9|TRBJ1-5|NA
TGTGCCAGCAGCTTACAGGGGAGCAATCAGCCCCAGCATTTT
CASSLQGSNQPQHF
>TRBD2|TRBV11-2|TRBJ2-1|NA
TGTGCCAGCAGCTTAGCCCCAGCGGGAGTCAATCACGAGCAGTTCTTC
CASSLAPAGVNHEQFF
>TRBD1|TRBV30|TRBJ1-2|few
TGTGCCTGGAGCGACAGGGGGCATCACTATGGCTACACCTTC
CAWSDRGHHYGYTF
>NA|TRBV5-6|TRBJ2-3|NA
TGTGCCAGCCAATTTAGCTTGCGCGCAGATACGCAGTATTTT
CASQFSLRADTQYF
>NA|TRBV7-6|TRBJ1-3|NA
TGTGCCAGCAGCGGCCTCGGAAACACCATATATTTT
CASSGLGNTIYF
>TRBD1|TRBV7-9|TRBJ2-5|NA
TGTGCCAGCAGCTTAGTGGGGACAGAGAAGTACTTC
CASSLVGTEKYF
>TRBD1|TRBV9|TRBJ2-7|NA
TGTGCCAGCAGCGTAGCTGGGACAGGAGTCTACGAGCAGTACTTC
CASSVAGTGVYEQYF
>NA|TRBV5-1|TRBJ1-2|once
TGCGCCAGCAGCACGGGGGAGGGCTACACCTTC
CASSTGEGYTF
>NA|TRBV9|TRBJ2-3|once
TGTGCCAGCAGCGTAAACAGGTTAAAGAGCACGGATACGCAGTATTTT
CASSVNRLKSTDTQYF
>TRBD2|TRBV5-1|TRBJ2-1|NA
TGCGCCAGCAGCTTGACTAGCGTCCCCTCCTACAATGAGCAGTTCTTC
CASSLTSVPSYNEQFF
>NA|TRBV6-1|TRBJ1-1|NA
TGTGCCAGCAGTTTCGAAGATGTGATCGGCACTGAAGCTTTCTTT
CASSFEDVIGTEAFF
>NA|TRBV13|TRBJ2-3|few
TGTGCCAGCAGCTCGTTAGCGGAATCTAGCACAGATACGCAGTATTTT
CASSSLAESSTDTQYF
>TRBD1|TRBV6-1|TRBJ1-3|NA
TGTGCCAGCAGTGAATTCACAGGGGGGAGTGGAAACACCATATATTTT
CASSEFTGGSGNTIYF
>NA|TRBV28|TRBJ2-7|NA
TGTGCCAGCAGGCCTCGTGACAGTCGGAGCGAGCAGTACTTC
CASRPRDSRSEQYF
>NA|TRBV19|TRBJ2-7|NA
TGTGCCAGTAGTATTAGGGGCTACGAGCAGTACTTC
CASSIRGYEQYF
>NA|TRBV11-2|TRBJ1-2|NA
TGTGCCAGCAGCGGCTCGGGGGGGGTAGGTGGCTACACCTTC
CASSGSGGVGGYTF
>NA|TRBV7-9|TRBJ1-6|once
TGTTCCAGCAACCAAGAGAATTCACCCCTCCACTTT
CSSNQENSPLHF
>NA|TRBV10-3|TRBJ2-7|NA
TGTGCCATCAGGATAGGGGACGAGCAGTACTTC
CAIRIGDEQYF
>NA|TRBV19|TRBJ1-1|NA
TGTGCCAGTAGTACTACTGAAGCTTTCTTT
CASSTTEAFF
>NA|TRBV9|TRBJ2-3|NA
TGTGCCAGCAGCGCGTACACAGATACGCAGTATTTT
CASSAYTDTQYF
>TRBD1|TRBV5-1|TRBJ1-1|few
TGCGCCAGCAGCGAAAAAGGGACAGTTGAAGCTTTCTTT
CASSEKGTVEAFF
>TRBD1|TRBV19|TRBJ1-2|few
TGTGCCAGTAGCTCGGACAGGCCGTCTTCCTATGGCTACACCTTC
CASSSDRPSSYGYTF
>NA|TRBV4-3|TRBJ1-1|NA
TGCGCCAGCAGCCCGGTCGGACAGCTGAACACTGAAGCTTTCTTT
CASSPVGQLNTEAFF
>NA|TRBV5-1|TRBJ2-1|NA
TGCGCCAGCAGGTTGGGCCAGGGCGGCTACAATGAGCAGTTCTTC
CASRLGQGGYNEQFF
>NA|TRBV6-6|TRBJ2-7|NA
TGTGCCAGCAGTTACTCCGGGAGCTCCTACGAGCAGTACTTC
CASSYSGSSYEQYF
>NA|TRBV9|TRBJ1-1|once
TGTGCCAGCAGCGTAGCCTCGACAGGGAACACTGAAGCTTTCTTT
CASSVASTGNTEAFF
>NA|TRBV4-3|TRBJ1-6|once
TGCGCCAGCAGCCAAGGAACCGTGAGCTCCTATAATTCACCCCTCCACTTT
CASSQGTVSSYNSPLHF
>NA|TRBV21-1|TRBJ2-2|NA
TGTGCCAGCAGGCTAGCGGGAGGGAAGTCCGGGGAGCTGTTTTTT
CASRLAGGKSGELFF
>NA|TRBV30|TRBJ2-2|NA
TGTGCCTGGAGTAGGGGGGGAGGCACCGGGGAGCTGTTTTTT
CAWSRGGGTGELFF
>TRBD1|TRBV5-4|TRBJ1-2|NA
TGTGCCAGCAGCTTGAAGAAAGGACAGGGCGTAACTGGCTACACCTTC
CASSLKKGQGVTGYTF
>TRBD2|TRBV5-1|TRBJ2-3|NA
TGCGCCAGCAGCGCGGGACTAGCGGCGCTGGATACGCAGTATTTT
CASSAGLAALDTQYF
>NA|TRBV19|TRBJ2-2|NA
TGTGCCAGTAGTATAAACGGGGGAACGAACACCGGGGAGCTGTTTTTT
CASSINGGTNTGELFF
>NA|TRBV5-1|TRBJ2-3|NA
TGCGCCAGCAGCTTGGCGGGGGAAGATACGCAGTATTTT
CASSLAGEDTQYF
>NA|TRBV7-2|TRBJ2-5|once
TGTGCCAGCAGCTTAGCGGTGGGTCGACAGGAGACCCAGTACTTC
CASSLAVGRQETQYF
>NA|TRBV7-2|TRBJ2-2|NA
TGTGCCAGCAGCTTTGAAATTAGCGGCGGGGAGCTGTTTTTT
CASSFEISGGELFF
>NA|TRBV6-6|TRBJ1-1|NA
TGTGCCAGCAGTTACGGCCCGTTAAGGGGCGACACTGAAGCTTTCTTT
CASSYGPLRGDTEAFF
>TRBD1|TRBV4-1|TRBJ1-5|NA
TGCGCCAGCAGCCCCGGGACAGGGTGGTTACAGCCCCAGCATTTT
CASSPGTGWLQPQHF
>NA|TRBV13|TRBJ2-3|NA
TGTGCCAGCAGCTTAGGGGTTACTAGCACAGATACGCAGTATTTT
CASSLGVTSTDTQYF